The 23 T cell receptor beta chains listed next were all sequenced from one sample in a study of CD8 T cells in ankylosing spondylitis (dated by TCRdb to about 2017). Summary of the overall study and its limitations: Blood from ankylosing spondylitis patients appeared to be characterized by a TCR beta motif made up of several highly homologous amino acid variants.

The antigens these receptors bind are not known. Preparation of the library involved 5' RACE. TCRdb shows the sequencer as Illumina HiSeq 2500. The public reads were quality trimmed at Q25 with fastp and then assembled into clones with MiXCR by TCRdb, keeping productive beta chains. Each record represents a unique CDR3 protein, reported with the most common genes and DNA among its rows. This sample is represented by 400,000 to 450,000 distinct CDR3 sequences; 17% of them were singletons. The ten largest clones represent approximately 0.93% of the sample. The specimen was blood, either unsorted or a sorted T cell fraction (not recorded which). These receptors were obtained from a male donor with ankylosing spondylitis.

This clonotype came up a few times. The J gene is TRBJ2-7, the V gene TRBV7-8; D is undetermined. CDR1 SGHVS and CDR2 FQNEAQ come from the germline V gene. V lost 9 bases and J 2 bases, leaving 11 bases between the germline ends. The CDR3 has 12 residues. The CDR3 region is CASMSGTYEQYF. In DNA form, the CDR3 reads TGTGCCAGTATGTCAGGAACCTACGAGCAGTACTTC.

CDR3 nucleotides: TGTGCCAGCAGCTCTGGACTAGCGGAGGGCTACGAGCAGTACTTC. Encoded protein: CASSSGLAEGYEQYF. The V call is TRBV5-4, the J call TRBJ2-7; 10 bases are shared with TRBD2. Per the germline V gene, CDR1 is SGHNT and CDR2 is YYREEE (reference sequence). This CDR3 has 15 residues. Unmatched junction bases numbered 6, after V lost 3 bases and J lost 3 bases.

This rearrangement joins TRBV3-1 to TRBJ1-5; a weak D match, TRBD1 (5 bases). The V gene's germline CDR1 is LGHDT and CDR2 YNNKEL (reference sequence). CDR3 length: 14 residues. V lost 0 bases and J 6 bases, leaving 9 bases between the germline ends. The CDR3 DNA follows: TGTGCCAGCAGCCAAGATCGGGGGTTTCAGCCCCAGCATTTT. Residues: CASSQDRGFQPQHF.

This clonotype was detected ten times or more. The gene calls are TRBV11-2 and TRBJ2-1; D is unclear. The CDR3 spans 12 residues. Germline CDR1 is SGHAT and CDR2 is FQNNGV. Trimming removed 5 bases at V and 5 bases at J, with 7 bases between. CDR3 in DNA: TGTGCCAGCAGCACCTTACACAATGAGCAGTTCTTC. Translating it yields CASSTLHNEQFF. The variable domain in full, completed from reference TRBV11-2 and TRBJ2-1, reads EAGVAQSPRYKIIEKRQSVAFWCNPISGHATLYWYQQILGQGPKLLIQFQNNGVVDDSQLPKDRFSAERLKGVDSTLKIQPAKLEDSAVYLCASSTLHNEQFFGPGTRLTVL.

This chain joins TRBV3-1 and TRBJ2-4; 7 positions match TRBD2. CDR1 and CDR2 (germline): LGHDT, YNNKEL (reference sequence). Losses at the gene ends were 4 bases for V and 4 bases for J; bases not matched to a gene: 16. This CDR3 contains 18 residues. CDR3 sequence reads: CASSPNSGPIMGKNIQYF. CDR3 coding DNA: TGTGCCAGCAGCCCGAATAGCGGGCCCATCATGGGGAAAAACATTCAGTACTTC.

The chain combines TRBV11-2 with TRBJ2-7, with D perhaps matching TRBD1 or TRBD2 (5 bases each). Germline CDR1 SGHAT, CDR2 FQNNGV. The CDR3 is 15 amino acids. The V and J ends lost 6 bases and 0 bases respectively, with 15 bases between them. CDR3 bases: TGTGCCAGCAGTATTCCGGGACGGAGCTCCTACGAGCAGTACTTC. It codes for CASSIPGRSSYEQYF.

This clonotype has only a few counts. The rearrangement links TRBV6-1 to TRBJ1-2, with TRBD1 identical over 10 bases. Per germline, CDR1 MNHNS and CDR2 SASEGT. Germline trimming cut 3 bases from V and 7 bases from J; bases unmatched to any gene: 5. CDR3 length: 14 amino acids. Here the CDR3 DNA reads TGTGCCAGCAGTGAGACAGGGGGCAGGAGTGGCTACACCTTC. This codes for CASSETGGRSGYTF.

The rearrangement uses TRBV20-1 and TRBJ1-3; TRBD1 matches at 10 bases. V lost 4 bases and J lost 0; bases outside the gene matches: 15. This CDR3 region has 19 residues. Germline V gene lookup returns CDR1 DFQATT and CDR2 SNEGSKA (reference sequence). The CDR3 coding sequence is TGCAGTGCTACAACCCCGGGACAGGGGTTCCCAAGCTCTGGAAACACCATATATTTT. Encoded protein: CSATTPGQGFPSSGNTIYF.

The CDR3 sequence is CASSPLAGGRGTQYF. CDR3 coding DNA: TGTGCCAGCAGTCCACTAGCGGGGGGTCGAGGTACGCAGTATTTT. The chain recombines TRBV12-3 or TRBV12-4 with TRBJ2-3; 12 bases map to TRBD2. The ends lost 5 bases at V and 8 bases at J; junction bases unmatched: 8. The CDR3 is 15 amino acids.

This clonotype came up a few times. The chain is built from TRBV11-1 and TRBJ1-1; 8 nucleotides agree with TRBD1. Germline-derived CDR1 and CDR2 are SGHAT and FQDESV (reference sequence). Trimming took 5 bases from V and 7 from J; bases not matched to a gene: 6. This CDR3 region has 13 residues. CDR3 DNA sequence: TGTGCCAGCAGCCCGGGACAGGTGGTTGAAGCTTTCTTT. Protein sequence: CASSPGQVVEAFF.

This clonotype was picked up many times. This sequence joins TRBV12-3 or TRBV12-4 and TRBJ1-5; weak D call: TRBD1 (5 bases). There are 16 residues in the CDR3. V lost 5 bases, J lost 4 bases, and 18 bases lay in between. The CDR3 coding sequence is TGTGCCAGCAGTCCCGGGACGGGAGCTACAAATCAGCCCCAGCATTTT. It specifies CASSPGTGATNQPQHF.

This clonotype has a single count. CDR3 nucleotides: TGCAGCGTTGAATATTTGGGGTTTAACTATGGCTACACCTTC. Translating gives CSVEYLGFNYGYTF. The chain employs TRBV29-1 and TRBJ1-2; D gene uncertain. The CDR3 loop spans 14 amino acids. V shed 2 bases and J shed 1 base, with 11 bases lying between them. The germline V gene encodes CDR1 SQVTM and CDR2 ANQGSEA.

This chain links TRBV29-1 with TRBJ2-7, with D possibly matching TRBD2 (7 bases). V was trimmed by 7 bases and J by 4 bases, leaving 20 bases between them. Per germline, CDR1 SQVTM and CDR2 ANQGSEA. The CDR3 has 14 amino acids. DNA for the CDR3: TGCAGCGCCGGCCGGGGGGCGGGAAGGTACGAGCAGTACTTC. Amino acid sequence: CSAGRGAGRYEQYF.

The rearrangement uses TRBV12-3 or TRBV12-4 and TRBJ2-2; 7 bases line up with TRBD1. V shed 6 bases and J 1 base; nucleotides not matched to a gene: 5. The CDR3 has 15 amino acids. CDR3 sequence (DNA): TGTGCCAGCAGAGAAGGACAGGAGAACACCGGGGAGCTGTTTTTT. It yields the protein CASREGQENTGELFF.

V is TRBV5-5 and J is TRBJ1-2, with D unclear. The germline CDR1 and CDR2 sequences are SGHKS and YYEKEE (reference sequence). The CDR3 runs to 14 residues. Trimming pared 0 bases from V and 1 base from J, leaving 7 bases between. CDR3 coding DNA: TGTGCCAGCAGCTTGGGTGGGAATAACTATGGCTACACCTTC. As protein: CASSLGGNNYGYTF.

This clonotype was counted between two and nine times. The J gene is TRBJ1-2, the V gene TRBV20-1; possible D gene TRBD1, 5 bases. The CDR3 consists of 13 residues. The ends were cut back, 3 bases at V and 2 bases at J, with 10 bases in the middle. CDR1 is DFQATT, CDR2 SNEGSKA, per germline (reference sequence). The CDR3 is CSARTAGNYGYTF. The DNA for the CDR3 is TGCAGTGCTAGGACAGCCGGAAACTATGGCTACACCTTC.

This clonotype has a handful of counts. The gene calls are TRBV5-1 and TRBJ2-5; no definite D call. Deletions cut 1 base from V and 0 bases from J, with 4 bases between. The CDR3 runs to 13 residues. The V gene's germline CDR1 is SGHRS and CDR2 YFSETQ. Written as DNA, the CDR3 is TGCGCCAGCAGCTTGTCTGACCAAGAGACCCAGTACTTC. Translating gives CASSLSDQETQYF.

The chain employs TRBV6-6 and TRBJ1-2; possibly TRBD1 for D (6 bases). From germline, CDR1 is MNHNY and CDR2 SVGAGI (reference sequence). There are 13 residues in the CDR3. V lost 4 bases, J lost 2 bases, and 8 bases lay in between. CDR3: CASSFTGNYGYTF. The CDR3 DNA sequence: TGTGCCAGCAGTTTCACAGGGAACTATGGCTACACCTTC.

The V and J genes are TRBV6-1 and TRBJ2-4; 8 bases align to TRBD1. From germline, CDR1 is MNHNS and CDR2 SASEGT. This CDR3 has 17 amino acids. After removal of 2 bases from V and 1 base from J, the junction contained 7 bases not matched to a gene. The CDR3 reads CASSENPTGVAKNIQYF. The DNA of the CDR3 is TGTGCCAGCAGTGAAAACCCGACAGGGGTGGCCAAAAACATTCAGTACTTC.

The rearrangement uses TRBV2 and TRBJ2-5, with D uncertain. Germline lookup yields CDR1 SNHLY and CDR2 FYNNEI. V lost 4 bases and J 4 bases, leaving 7 bases between the germline ends. There are 12 residues in the CDR3. The CDR3 DNA sequence: TGTGCCAGCAGTGTCTTCCGAGAGACCCAGTACTTC. Translated, it gives CASSVFRETQYF.

This clonotype was recorded a few times. The V call is TRBV7-9, the J call TRBJ1-2, with D unresolved. The CDR3 has 14 amino acids. The germline V and J ends were trimmed by 2 bases and 0 bases, with 7 bases remaining between them. Per the germline V gene, CDR1 is SEHNR and CDR2 is FQNEAQ (reference sequence). CDR3 sequence reads: CASSLTDTNYGYTF. As DNA, the CDR3 is TGTGCCAGCAGCTTAACAGATACTAACTATGGCTACACCTTC.

The chain recombines TRBV5-1 with TRBJ2-7; 8 bases fit TRBD1. Germline values: CDR1 SGHRS, CDR2 YFSETQ. The trim removed 4 bases at V and 2 bases at J, leaving 8 bases unmatched. CDR3 size: 15 residues. This CDR3 reads CASSEVTGGPYEQYF. The CDR3 nucleotides are TGCGCCAGCAGCGAAGTCACAGGGGGGCCCTACGAGCAGTACTTC.

This clonotype has only a few counts. This rearrangement joins TRBV5-4 to TRBJ2-3; D might be TRBD1 or TRBD2, each matching 5 bases. CDR3 length equals 15 residues. V was pared by 4 bases and J by 0 bases, with 12 bases between. Per the germline V gene, CDR1 is SGHNT and CDR2 is YYREEE (reference sequence). The CDR3 sequence is CASSARDGSTDTQYF. The CDR3 region has the DNA TGTGCCAGCAGCGCCCGGGACGGGAGCACAGATACGCAGTATTTT.